The subject of this entry is one TCR beta chain. Its antigen is unidentified. CDR3 length: 15 residues. The ends lost 4 bases at V and 5 bases at J; junction bases unmatched: 5. Germline V gene data show CDR1 as MDHEN and CDR2 as SYDVKM. The data are from a study of tumor-infiltrating lymphocytes in primary liver carcinoma. Background on the study: T1-T3 N0M0 was the stage of the tumors, which were about 4.2 to 11 cm across. Broader study findings: The overlap of tumor-adjacent and tumor-blood pairs was smaller than that of tumor region pairs.

Germline DNA was also extracted, and blood RNA was taken from unsorted whole blood. Chronic HBV infection was present, with no prior treatment. Starting from around 510 ng of total RNA, TCR beta cDNA was produced with a primer in the constant region. Modified slightly, ARM-PCR produced TCR beta libraries over three nested multiplex PCR rounds. For around 9 cycles apiece, the opening two PCR rounds ran with TRBV1-TRBV30 forward primers and a C-beta reverse primer. TCRdb passed the multiplex PCR reads through MiXCR, listing each CDR3 protein once. The sample lists a few hundred thousand distinct CDR3 sequences; around three fifths were seen once.

The rearrangement joins TRBV28 to TRBJ2-5; 12 bases align to TRBD2. Sequences were obtained from peripheral blood. The TCR sequence derives from a woman between 25 and 40 years old with primary liver carcinoma and hepatitis B virus infection. CDR3 region: CASSSRLAGAETQYF. The CDR3 DNA reads TGTGCCAGCAGTTCCAGACTAGCGGGAGCTGAGACCCAGTACTTC. Complete variable domain (other parts from reference TRBV28 and TRBJ2-5): DVKVTQSSRYLVKRTGEKVFLECVQDMDHENMFWYRQDPGLGLRLIYFSYDVKMKEKGDIPEGYSVSREKKERFSLILESASTNQTSMYLCASSSRLAGAETQYFGPGTRLLVL.